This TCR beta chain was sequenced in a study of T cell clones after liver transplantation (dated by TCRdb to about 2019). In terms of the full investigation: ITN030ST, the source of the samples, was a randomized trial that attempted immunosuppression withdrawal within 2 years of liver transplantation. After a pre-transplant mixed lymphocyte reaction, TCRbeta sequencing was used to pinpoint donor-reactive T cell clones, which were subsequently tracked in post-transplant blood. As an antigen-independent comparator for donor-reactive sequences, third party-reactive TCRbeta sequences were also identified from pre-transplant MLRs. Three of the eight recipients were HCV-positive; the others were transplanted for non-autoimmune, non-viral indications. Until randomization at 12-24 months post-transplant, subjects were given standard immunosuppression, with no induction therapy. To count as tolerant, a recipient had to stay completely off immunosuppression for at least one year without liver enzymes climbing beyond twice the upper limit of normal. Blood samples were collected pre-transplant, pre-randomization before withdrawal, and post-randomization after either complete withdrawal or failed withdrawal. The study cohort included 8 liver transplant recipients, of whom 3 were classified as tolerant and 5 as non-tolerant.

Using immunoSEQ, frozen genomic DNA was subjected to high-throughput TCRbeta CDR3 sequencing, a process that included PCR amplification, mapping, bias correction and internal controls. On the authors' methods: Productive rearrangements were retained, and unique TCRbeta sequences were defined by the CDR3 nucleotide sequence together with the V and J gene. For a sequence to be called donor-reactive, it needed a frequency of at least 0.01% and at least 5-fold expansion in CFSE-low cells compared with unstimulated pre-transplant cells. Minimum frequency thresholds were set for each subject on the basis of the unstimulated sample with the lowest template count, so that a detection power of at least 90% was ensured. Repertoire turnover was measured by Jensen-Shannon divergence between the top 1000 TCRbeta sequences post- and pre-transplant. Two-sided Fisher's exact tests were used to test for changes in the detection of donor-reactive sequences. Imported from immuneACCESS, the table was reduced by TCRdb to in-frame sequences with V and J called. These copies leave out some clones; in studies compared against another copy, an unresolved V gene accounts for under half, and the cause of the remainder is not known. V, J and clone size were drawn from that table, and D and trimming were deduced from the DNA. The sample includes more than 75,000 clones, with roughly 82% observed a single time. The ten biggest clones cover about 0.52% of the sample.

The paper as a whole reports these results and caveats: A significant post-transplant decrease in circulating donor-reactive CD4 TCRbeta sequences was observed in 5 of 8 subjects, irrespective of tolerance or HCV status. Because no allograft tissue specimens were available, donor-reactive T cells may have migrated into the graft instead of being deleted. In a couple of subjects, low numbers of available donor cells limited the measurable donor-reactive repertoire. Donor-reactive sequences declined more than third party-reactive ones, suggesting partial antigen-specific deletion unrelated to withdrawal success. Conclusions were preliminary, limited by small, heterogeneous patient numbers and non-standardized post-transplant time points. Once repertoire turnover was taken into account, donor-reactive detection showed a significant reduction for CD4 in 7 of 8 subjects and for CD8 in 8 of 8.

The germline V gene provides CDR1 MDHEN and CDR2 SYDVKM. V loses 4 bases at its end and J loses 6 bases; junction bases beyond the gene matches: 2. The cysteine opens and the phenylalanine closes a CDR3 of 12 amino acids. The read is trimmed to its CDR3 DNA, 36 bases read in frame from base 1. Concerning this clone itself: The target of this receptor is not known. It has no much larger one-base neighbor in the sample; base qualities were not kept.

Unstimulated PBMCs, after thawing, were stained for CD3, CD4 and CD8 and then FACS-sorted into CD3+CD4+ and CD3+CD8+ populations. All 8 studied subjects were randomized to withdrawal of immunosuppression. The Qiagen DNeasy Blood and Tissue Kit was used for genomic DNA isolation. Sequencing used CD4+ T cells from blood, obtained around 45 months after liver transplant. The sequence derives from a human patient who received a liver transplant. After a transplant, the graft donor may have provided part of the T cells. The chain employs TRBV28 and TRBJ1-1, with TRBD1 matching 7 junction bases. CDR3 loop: CASSYRGAEAFF. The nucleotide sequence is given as TGTGCCAGCAGTTACAGGGGTGCTGAAGCTTTCTTT.